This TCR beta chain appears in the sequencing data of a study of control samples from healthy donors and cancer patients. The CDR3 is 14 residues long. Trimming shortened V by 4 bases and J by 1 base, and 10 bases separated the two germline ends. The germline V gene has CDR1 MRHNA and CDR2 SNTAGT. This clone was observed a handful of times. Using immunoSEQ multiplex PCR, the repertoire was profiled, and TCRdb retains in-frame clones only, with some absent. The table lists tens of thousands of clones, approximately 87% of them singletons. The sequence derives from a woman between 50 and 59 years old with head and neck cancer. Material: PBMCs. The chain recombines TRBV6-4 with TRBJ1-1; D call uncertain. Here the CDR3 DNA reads TGTGCCAGCAGTGCGGGTTCAGGGAACACTGAAGCTTTCTTT. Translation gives CASSAGSGNTEAFF.